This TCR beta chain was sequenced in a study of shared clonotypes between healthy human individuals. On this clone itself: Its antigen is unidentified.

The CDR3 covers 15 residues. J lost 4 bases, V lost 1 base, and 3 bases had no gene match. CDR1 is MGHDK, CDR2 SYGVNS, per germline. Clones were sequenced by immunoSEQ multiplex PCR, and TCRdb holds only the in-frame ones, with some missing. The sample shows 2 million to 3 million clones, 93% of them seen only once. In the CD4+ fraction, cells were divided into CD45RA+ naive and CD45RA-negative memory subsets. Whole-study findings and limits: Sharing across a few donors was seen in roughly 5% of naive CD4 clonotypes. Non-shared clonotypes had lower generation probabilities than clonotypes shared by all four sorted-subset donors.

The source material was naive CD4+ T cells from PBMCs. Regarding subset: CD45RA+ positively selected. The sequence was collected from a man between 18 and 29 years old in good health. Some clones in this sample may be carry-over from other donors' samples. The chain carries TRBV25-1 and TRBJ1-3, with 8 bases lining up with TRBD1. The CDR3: CASSELTGAGNTIYF. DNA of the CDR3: TGTGCCAGCAGTGAATTGACAGGGGCCGGAAACACCATATATTTT.